This T cell receptor beta chain is drawn from a study of blood T cell repertoires in COVID-19 (dated by TCRdb to between 2020 and 2021). For context, the study as a whole: The collaborator samples originated in the United States, Italy and Spain and spanned the acute and convalescent phases of COVID-19. The prospective study material was composed of cDNA or gDNA derived from T cells, B-cell-depleted T cells, or PBMCs. Subjects who had been exposed to COVID-19, were actively infected with it, or had recovered from it provided the deeply sampled blood TCRbeta repertoires that made up the dataset. The repertoires were released in a freely available public database meant as a resource for research on the immune response to SARS-CoV-2. Samples came from the ongoing ImmuneRACE study (first 160 participants) plus 1,254 subjects from 6 global collaborators. Sample metadata almost always included a de-identified subject ID, COVID-19 status, age in years and sex. Where available, HLA class I and class II types were obtained from metadata supplied by the sample provider rather than from assay-based typing.

The immunoSEQ Assay, a bias-controlled multiplex PCR, was used to amplify TCRbeta CDR3 regions from genomic DNA. Per the source publication's procedure: The number of nucleated cells in each sample was estimated by amplification of reference gene primers within the assay. To quantify the absolute abundance of each unique TCRbeta CDR3 rearrangement, sequence reads were collapsed and filtered. For each sample, productive Simpson clonality was calculated by taking the square root of Simpson's diversity index across productive rearrangements. The immuneACCESS repertoire file appears here via TCRdb, limited to in-frame rearrangements. These files lack a portion of the clones; in checked studies, under half of the deficit traces to unresolved V genes, and the cause of the others is not known. That table supplies the V and J calls and clone size; D and trimming were determined from the DNA. Here the sample has about 480,000 clones; 70% to 90% occur a single time. The top ten constitute over 9.5% of the sample.

CDR1 is given as DFQATT and CDR2 as SNEGSKA, both from the germline V gene (reference sequence). The CDR3, cysteine through phenylalanine, is 15 amino acids long. The sequence is cut down to CDR3 DNA, 45 bases in frame from base 1. The germline V end is reduced by 3 bases and the J end by 5 bases; junction bases left unmatched: 10. At one collaborating source in Seattle, patients were enrolled during active infection and were followed longitudinally through the course of disease. Each collaborating institution followed its own protocols to collect whole blood in K2EDTA tubes. For TCRbeta analysis, collaborator samples were shipped as frozen whole blood, as isolated PBMCs, or as DNA extracted from either sample type. Points the paper makes about the study in general: The quantity of clinical and demographic metadata differed by source and by participant and was supplied without curation.

About this clone itself: Its target antigen remains unknown. Base quality data are lacking; no much larger clone is found one base away.

The chain is encoded by TRBV20-1 joined to TRBJ2-3; the junction holds 8 bases that match TRBD2. The sequence was obtained from a woman aged 50 to 60 with COVID-19, enrolled during active disease. Input material: peripheral blood. The DNA reads as follows: TGCAGTGCTAGTCTATCGGGGGGGCCCGGAGATACGCAGTATTTT. Its translation is CSASLSGGPGDTQYF.